These 2 T cell receptor beta chains came from one sample sequenced in a study of blood T cell repertoires in COVID-19. Profiling relied on immunoSEQ multiplex PCR, and the TCRdb table lists in-frame clones only, not all of them. The sample yields 200,000 to 250,000 clones, around 84% seen once. Sequenced input: peripheral blood. The receptors come from a human donor in a cohort sampled during active COVID-19.

The CDR3 DNA sequence: TGCGCCAGCAGCCAGCGACAGGGATACGAGCAGTACTTC. This encodes CASSQRQGYEQYF. The genes are TRBV4-1 and TRBJ2-7; 7 bases are a match to TRBD1. This CDR3 region has 13 residues. The germline V gene encodes CDR1 MGHRA and CDR2 YSYEKL. With V trimmed by 3 bases and J by 4 bases, 3 bases remained unmatched.

This rearrangement joins TRBV10-3 to TRBJ2-3; D may be TRBD2 (6 bases). The V gene lost 3 bases and the J gene lost 6 bases, with 16 bases spanning the gap. The germline gives CDR1 ENHRY, CDR2 SYGVKD. The CDR3 loop spans 15 amino acids. The CDR3 here is CAISDPKGGMDTQYF. CDR3 DNA: TGTGCCATCAGTGATCCCAAAGGAGGGATGGATACGCAGTATTTT.